The rows below give T cell receptor beta chains drawn from one sample of a study of cytomegalovirus exposure and HLA in healthy donors. The method was immunoSEQ multiplex PCR; TCRdb's version includes in-frame clones alone and lacks a portion of them. This sample's clone table lists 200,000 to 250,000 clones. Sequenced material: PBMCs. All receptors come from a woman aged 25-40 years in good health and CMV-seropositive. CDR3s include the opening cysteine and the closing phenylalanine or tryptophan. The D gene is left open where the match is weak.

j_call d_call v_call cdr3_length cdr3_aa cdr3_nt
TRBJ2-4 TRBD1 TRBV6-1 15 CASSDGTGSKNIQYF TGTGCCAGCAGTGATGGGACAGGGTCCAAAAACATTCAGTACTTC
TRBJ2-7 - TRBV19 13 CASSITSGYEQYF TGTGCCAGTAGCATAACGTCCGGGTACGAGCAGTACTTC
TRBJ2-1 - TRBV15 14 CATSRDGGSDEQFF TGTGCCACCAGCAGAGATGGAGGCTCCGATGAGCAGTTCTTC
TRBJ2-2 TRBD2 TRBV28 17 CATLGASGRMGTGELFF TGTGCCACCCTCGGGGCTAGCGGGAGAATGGGGACCGGGGAGCTGTTTTTT
TRBJ2-5 TRBD2 TRBV6-6 14 CASNTVGGSQTQYF TGTGCCAGCAATACGGTCGGGGGGTCTCAGACCCAGTACTTC
TRBJ1-5 - TRBV27 14 CASRFVAGNQPQHF TGTGCCAGCAGGTTTGTGGCTGGCAATCAGCCCCAGCATTTT
TRBJ2-5 - TRBV5-8 14 CASSRTAYQETQYF TGTGCCAGCAGTCGGACAGCATACCAAGAGACCCAGTACTTC
TRBJ2-7 - TRBV7-9 13 CASSFDGLSEQYF TGTGCCAGCAGCTTTGATGGACTGTCCGAGCAGTACTTC
TRBJ2-3 TRBD2 TRBV19 15 CASSFGGTSPDTQYF TGTGCCAGTAGCTTTGGCGGGACTAGTCCGGATACGCAGTATTTT
TRBJ1-3 TRBD1 TRBV30 14 CAWIWTGAGNTIYF TGTGCCTGGATTTGGACAGGAGCTGGAAACACCATATATTTT
TRBJ1-2 - TRBV9 15 CASSSGYDTSYGYTF TGTGCCAGCAGCTCAGGCTATGACACGTCCTATGGCTACACCTTC
TRBJ1-4 - TRBV7-8 16 CASSSTPTGSNEKLFF TGTGCCAGCAGCTCGACGCCGACAGGTTCTAATGAAAAACTGTTTTTT
TRBJ2-1 - TRBV13 14 CASSLGRTYNEQFF TGTGCCAGCAGCCTCGGACGGACATACAATGAGCAGTTCTTC
TRBJ2-1 TRBD2 TRBV7-2 14 CASSFGGRADEQFF TGTGCCAGCAGCTTTGGCGGGAGGGCCGATGAGCAGTTCTTC
TRBJ2-7 TRBD2 TRBV11-2 16 CASSWGSGGPLYEQYF TGTGCCAGCAGCTGGGGTAGCGGGGGCCCCCTCTACGAGCAGTACTTC
TRBJ2-1 TRBD2 TRBV5-1 16 CASSSGLAGGYNEQFF TGCGCCAGCAGTTCCGGACTAGCGGGGGGGTACAATGAGCAGTTCTTC
TRBJ1-1 - TRBV29-1 14 CSVHLDPFNTEAFF TGCAGCGTTCACCTAGACCCTTTCAACACTGAAGCTTTCTTT
TRBJ1-5 - TRBV5-4 16 CASSWTLWGSNQPQHF TGTGCCAGCAGCTGGACTCTCTGGGGTAGCAATCAGCCCCAGCATTTT
TRBJ2-2 - TRBV7-2 15 CASSLRDTNTGELFF TGTGCCAGCAGCTTACGGGACACAAACACCGGGGAGCTGTTTTTT
TRBJ1-1 - TRBV5-5 15 CASSPWAHGGTEAFF TGTGCCAGCAGCCCCTGGGCCCACGGAGGGACTGAAGCTTTCTTT
TRBJ2-3 TRBD2 TRBV6-5 14 CASSYGTTSDTQYF TGTGCCAGCAGTTACGGGACTACCTCAGATACGCAGTATTTT
TRBJ1-4 - TRBV21-1 16 CASSKARRGTNEKLFF TGTGCCAGCAGCAAAGCGCGTAGGGGAACTAATGAAAAACTGTTTTTT
TRBJ1-4 - TRBV28 14 CASGGGTGREKLFF TGTGCCAGCGGCGGCGGGACGGGGAGGGAAAAACTGTTTTTT
TRBJ1-5 - TRBV2 15 CASTTRVGGNQPQHF TGTGCCAGCACCACCAGGGTAGGGGGCAATCAGCCCCAGCATTTT
TRBJ2-7 - TRBV11-2 13 CASSPQRPYEQYF TGTGCCAGCAGCCCCCAGAGGCCCTACGAGCAGTACTTC
TRBJ1-5 TRBD1 TRBV18 13 CASSPTGNQPQHF TGTGCCAGCTCCCCGACAGGGAACCAGCCCCAGCATTTT
TRBJ2-1 - TRBV19 12 CASSMSTREQFF TGTGCCAGTAGTATGTCGACTCGAGAGCAGTTCTTC
TRBJ2-7 TRBD1 TRBV7-6 15 CASSLGTGVSYEQYF TGTGCCAGCAGCCTAGGGACAGGGGTATCCTACGAGCAGTACTTC